This is a list of T cell receptor beta chains from one sample in a study of cytomegalovirus exposure and HLA in healthy donors. Clones were sequenced by immunoSEQ multiplex PCR, and TCRdb holds only the in-frame ones, with some missing. Of around 80,000 clones listed, 70% to 85% are singletons. Sample: PBMCs. Receptors were obtained from a man between 40 and 49 years old in good health and CMV-seropositive. Each CDR3 is given with its conserved first and last residue. Each record gives: clone size, D gene, V gene, CDR3 length, J gene, CDR3 DNA, CDR3 protein. The D gene is left open where the match is weak. Clone size is given for some rows only: seen once, a few or many times, or a class if the clone is expanded.

few	TRBD1	TRBV11-2	14	TRBJ1-4	TGTGCCAGCAGCTCCATCCTGGTGGACAGGAAACTGTTTTTT	CASSSILVDRKLFF
.	.	TRBV30	12	TRBJ1-1	TGTGCCTGGAGCCCGGGGAGAGTAGAAGCTTTCTTT	CAWSPGRVEAFF
.	.	TRBV6-1	14	TRBJ2-7	TGTGCCAGCAGGCCGGGATTAGGGTCCTACGAGCAGTACTTC	CASRPGLGSYEQYF
.	TRBD1	TRBV19	14	TRBJ2-5	TGTGCCAGTAGTATCAGGGGGCCGGGAGAGACCCAGTACTTC	CASSIRGPGETQYF
.	.	TRBV27	17	TRBJ2-1	TGTGCCAGCAGTTTCGCGACTAGTCACCTCTCCTACAATGAGCAGTTCTTC	CASSFATSHLSYNEQFF
.	.	TRBV20-1	9	TRBJ2-7	TGCAGTGCCTCCCCCGAGCAGTACTTC	CSASPEQYF
few	.	TRBV6-5	12	TRBJ2-5	TGTGCCAGCAGTCGCCTCCGGGAGACCCAGTACTTC	CASSRLRETQYF
few	TRBD1	TRBV15	17	TRBJ1-1	TGTGCCACCAGCAGAGAGGGGACAGGAGCCCCTAACACTGAAGCTTTCTTT	CATSREGTGAPNTEAFF
.	.	TRBV9	12	TRBJ1-3	TGTGCCAGCAGCCCCCACGGGAACACCATATATTTT	CASSPHGNTIYF
.	TRBD2	TRBV5-3	17	TRBJ2-1	TGTGCCAGAAGCCCGGGACTAGAGGCCCTGAGCTACAATGAGCAGTTCTTC	CARSPGLEALSYNEQFF
.	TRBD1	TRBV19	14	TRBJ1-5	TGTGCCAGTAATCCGACAGGGGGCAATCAGCCCCAGCATTTT	CASNPTGGNQPQHF
.	.	TRBV7-2	14	TRBJ1-1	TGTGCCAGCAGCCCCCAGGGTTGGGGCACTGAAGCTTTCTTT	CASSPQGWGTEAFF
.	.	TRBV9	15	TRBJ1-1	TGTGCCAGCAGCGTAGGGGGGACAATGAACACTGAAGCTTTCTTT	CASSVGGTMNTEAFF
medium-sized	TRBD1	TRBV6-1	14	TRBJ1-1	TGTGCCAGCAGTGCCGGACAGGAGAACACTGAAGCTTTCTTT	CASSAGQENTEAFF
few	.	TRBV4-3	15	TRBJ1-5	TGCGCCAGCAGCCAAGACTACAGCTACAATCAGCCCCAGCATTTT	CASSQDYSYNQPQHF
.	TRBD2	TRBV5-6	17	TRBJ2-7	TGTGCCAGCAGCTTGTTTGGGCCCCTAGCGGGAGCTTACGAGCAGTACTTC	CASSLFGPLAGAYEQYF
.	.	TRBV6-5	14	TRBJ1-1	TGTGCCAGCGGCCAGCGGAGGGGTAACACTGAAGCTTTCTTT	CASGQRRGNTEAFF
.	TRBD2	TRBV7-8	16	TRBJ2-2	TGTGCCAGCAGCTTAGCGCTAGCGGGAGGCACCGGGGAGCTGTTTTTT	CASSLALAGGTGELFF
.	TRBD2	TRBV5-6	16	TRBJ2-7	TGTGCCAGCAGTTTTTTTAGCGGGTCGAGCTCCTACGAGCAGTACTTC	CASSFFSGSSSYEQYF
.	TRBD1	TRBV5-4	12	TRBJ1-2	TGTGCCAGCAGCTTGGACAGGGGTGGCTACACCTTC	CASSLDRGGYTF
.	.	TRBV2	12	TRBJ2-5	TGTGCCAGCAGTGCTGGCCGAGAGACCCAGTACTTC	CASSAGRETQYF
.	.	TRBV5-6	13	TRBJ2-3	TGTGCCAGCAGCTCCGCGGGAAGAGATACGCGGTATTTT	CASSSAGRDTRYF
.	TRBD1	TRBV29-1	14	TRBJ1-1	TGCAGCGCTGGGACAGATCAAATGAACACTGAAGCTTTCTTT	CSAGTDQMNTEAFF
.	TRBD1	TRBV5-1	14	TRBJ1-4	TGCGCCAGCAGCCCGGGACAGATAAATGAAAAACTGTTTTTT	CASSPGQINEKLFF
.	TRBD1	TRBV6-5	14	TRBJ2-7	TGTGCCAGCAGGTTCGGACAGGGCCCGTCCGAGCAGTACTTC	CASRFGQGPSEQYF
.	.	TRBV21-1	17	TRBJ2-2	TGTGCCAGCAGCGCTAGGGGGAGGACAGGGAACACCGGGGAGCTGTTTTTT	CASSARGRTGNTGELFF
.	.	TRBV15	16	TRBJ1-4	TGTGCCACCAGCAGAGATGGAGTACGGGTGAATGAAAAACTGTTTTTT	CATSRDGVRVNEKLFF
.	TRBD1	TRBV2	15	TRBJ2-2	TGTGCCAGCAGATCGACAGGGGGGGGTACCGGGGAGCTGTTTTTT	CASRSTGGGTGELFF
.	TRBD1	TRBV6-6	16	TRBJ1-2	TGTGCCAGCAGTTCCCAAGCGGACAGGCCGAACTATGGCTACACCTTC	CASSSQADRPNYGYTF
once	.	TRBV6-1	15	TRBJ1-5	TGTGCCAGCAGTGAAGCGTCCAGTTTCAATCAGCCCCAGCATTTT	CASSEASSFNQPQHF
few	.	TRBV5-1	14	TRBJ1-1	TGCGCCAGCAGCTTGGCAACACCGAACACTGAAGCTTTCTTT	CASSLATPNTEAFF
once	.	TRBV10-1	16	TRBJ1-2	TGCGCCAGCAGTGAAGGAGGGCCCTCAGGGTTCTATGGCTACACCTTC	CASSEGGPSGFYGYTF